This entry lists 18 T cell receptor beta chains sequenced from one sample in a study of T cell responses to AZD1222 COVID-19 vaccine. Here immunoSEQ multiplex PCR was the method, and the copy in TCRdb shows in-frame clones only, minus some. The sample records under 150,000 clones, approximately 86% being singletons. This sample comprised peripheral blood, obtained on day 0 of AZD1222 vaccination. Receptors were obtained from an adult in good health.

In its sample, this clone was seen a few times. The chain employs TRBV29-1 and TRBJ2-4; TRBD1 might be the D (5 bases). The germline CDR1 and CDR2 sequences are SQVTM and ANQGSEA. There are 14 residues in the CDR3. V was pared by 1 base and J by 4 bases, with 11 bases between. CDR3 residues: CSVEASGQKNIQYF. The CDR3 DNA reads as TGCAGCGTTGAAGCGTCAGGGCAAAAAAACATTCAGTACTTC.

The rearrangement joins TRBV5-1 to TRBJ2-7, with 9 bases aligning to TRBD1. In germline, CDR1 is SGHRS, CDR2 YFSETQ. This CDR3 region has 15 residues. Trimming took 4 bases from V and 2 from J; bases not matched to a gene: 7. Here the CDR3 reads CASSGPGDRAYEQYF. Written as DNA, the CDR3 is TGCGCCAGCAGCGGCCCTGGGGACAGGGCCTACGAGCAGTACTTC. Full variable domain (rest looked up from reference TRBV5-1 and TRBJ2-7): KAGVTQTPRYLIKTRGQQVTLSCSPISGHRSVSWYQQTPGQGLQFLFEYFSETQRNKGNFPGRFSGRQFSNSRSEMNVSTLELGDSALYLCASSGPGDRAYEQYFGPGTRLTVT.

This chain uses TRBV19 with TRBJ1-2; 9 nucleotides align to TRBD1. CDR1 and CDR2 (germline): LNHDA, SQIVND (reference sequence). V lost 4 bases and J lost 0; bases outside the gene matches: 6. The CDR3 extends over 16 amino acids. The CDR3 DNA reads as TGTGCCAGTAGTACCACAGGGGGCCGGTCTAACTATGGCTACACCTTC. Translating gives CASSTTGGRSNYGYTF. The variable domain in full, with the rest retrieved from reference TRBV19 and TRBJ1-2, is DGGITQSPKYLFRKEGQNVTLSCEQNLNHDAMYWYRQDPGQGLRLIYYSQIVNDFQKGDIAEGYSVSREKKESFPLTVTSAQKNPTAFYLCASSTTGGRSNYGYTFGSGTRLTVV.

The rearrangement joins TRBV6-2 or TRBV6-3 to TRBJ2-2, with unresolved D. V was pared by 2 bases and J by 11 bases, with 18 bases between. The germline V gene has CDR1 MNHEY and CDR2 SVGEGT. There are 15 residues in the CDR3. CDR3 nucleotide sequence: TGTGCCAGCAGTTACGCTAAAGCAGCGCCCGAAGAGCTGTTTTTT. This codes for CASSYAKAAPEELFF.

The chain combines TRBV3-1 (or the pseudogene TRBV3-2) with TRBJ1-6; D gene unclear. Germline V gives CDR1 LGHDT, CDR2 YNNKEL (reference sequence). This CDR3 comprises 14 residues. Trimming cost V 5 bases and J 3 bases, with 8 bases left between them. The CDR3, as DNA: TGTGCCAGCAGCTCGACTGACTATAATTCACCCCTCCACTTT. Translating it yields CASSSTDYNSPLHF.

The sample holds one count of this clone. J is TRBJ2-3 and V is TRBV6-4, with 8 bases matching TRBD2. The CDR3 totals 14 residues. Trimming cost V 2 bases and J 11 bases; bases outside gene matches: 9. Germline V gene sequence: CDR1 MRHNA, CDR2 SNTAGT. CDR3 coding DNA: TGTGCCAGCAGTGACGGGCCCGCCGGGAGGGAGCAGTATTTT. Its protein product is CASSDGPAGREQYF.

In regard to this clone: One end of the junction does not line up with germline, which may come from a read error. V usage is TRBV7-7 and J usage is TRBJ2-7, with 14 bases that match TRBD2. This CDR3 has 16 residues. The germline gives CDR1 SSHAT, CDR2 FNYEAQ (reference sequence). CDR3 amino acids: CASSWGLAGAPYEQYF. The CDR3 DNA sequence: TGTGCTAGCAGCTGGGGACTAGCGGGAGCCCCCTACGAGCAGTACTTC.

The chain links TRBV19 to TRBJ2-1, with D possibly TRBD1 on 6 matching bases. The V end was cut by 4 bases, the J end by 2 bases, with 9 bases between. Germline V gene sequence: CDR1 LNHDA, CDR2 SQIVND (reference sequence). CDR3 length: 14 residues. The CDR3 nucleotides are TGTGCCAGTAGTAGGGGGCAACCCTACAATGAGCAGTTCTTC. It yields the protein CASSRGQPYNEQFF. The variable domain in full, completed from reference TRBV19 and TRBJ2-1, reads DGGITQSPKYLFRKEGQNVTLSCEQNLNHDAMYWYRQDPGQGLRLIYYSQIVNDFQKGDIAEGYSVSREKKESFPLTVTSAQKNPTAFYLCASSRGQPYNEQFFGPGTRLTVL.

The chain's CDR3 is CASSSGLARNEQFF. The CDR3 DNA follows: TGTGCCAGCAGCTCGGGACTAGCGCGCAATGAGCAGTTCTTC. The chain joins TRBV7-9 to TRBJ2-1; 10 bases agree with TRBD2. CDR1 and CDR2 (germline): SEHNR, FQNEAQ (reference sequence). The V segment lost 4 bases and the J segment 6 bases; nucleotides outside the gene matches: 3. There are 14 residues in the CDR3.

This CDR3 reads CAISGGLAGAANEQFF. CDR3 in DNA: TGTGCCATCAGCGGGGGACTAGCGGGAGCTGCGAATGAGCAGTTCTTC. The chain links TRBV10-3 to TRBJ2-1; TRBD2 aligns across 14 bases. The CDR3 totals 16 residues. Trimming at V came to 6 bases and at J to 7 bases, leaving 8 bases not matched to a gene. Germline values: CDR1 ENHRY, CDR2 SYGVKD.

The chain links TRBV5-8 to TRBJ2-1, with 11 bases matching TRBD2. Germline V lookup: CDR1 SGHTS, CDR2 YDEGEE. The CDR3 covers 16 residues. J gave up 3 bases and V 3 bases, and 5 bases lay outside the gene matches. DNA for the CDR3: TGTGCCAGCAGCTCCGGGACTAGCGGAAACTACAATGAGCAGTTCTTC. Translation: CASSSGTSGNYNEQFF.

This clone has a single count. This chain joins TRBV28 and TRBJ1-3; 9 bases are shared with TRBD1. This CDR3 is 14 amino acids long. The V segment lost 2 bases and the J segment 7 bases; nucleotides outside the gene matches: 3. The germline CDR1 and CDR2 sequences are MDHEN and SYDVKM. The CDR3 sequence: CASSLDRGWNTIYF. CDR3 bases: TGTGCCAGCAGTTTAGACAGGGGGTGGAACACCATATATTTT.

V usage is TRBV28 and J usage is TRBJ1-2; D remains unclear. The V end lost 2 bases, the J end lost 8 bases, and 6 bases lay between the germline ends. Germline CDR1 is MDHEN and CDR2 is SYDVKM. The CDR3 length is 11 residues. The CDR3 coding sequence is TGTGCCAGCAGTTTACAGTACGGCTACACCTTC. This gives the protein CASSLQYGYTF.

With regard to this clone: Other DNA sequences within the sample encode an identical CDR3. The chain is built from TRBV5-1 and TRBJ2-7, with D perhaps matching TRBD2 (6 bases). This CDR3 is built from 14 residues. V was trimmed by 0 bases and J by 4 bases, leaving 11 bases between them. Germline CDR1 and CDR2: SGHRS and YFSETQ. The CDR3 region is CASSLAGDLYEQYF. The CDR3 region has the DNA TGCGCCAGCAGCTTGGCGGGAGATCTTTACGAGCAGTACTTC.

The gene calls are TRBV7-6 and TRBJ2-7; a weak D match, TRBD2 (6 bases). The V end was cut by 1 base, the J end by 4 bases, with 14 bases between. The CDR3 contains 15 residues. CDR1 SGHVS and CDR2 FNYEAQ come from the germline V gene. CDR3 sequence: CASSLEEGSVYEQYF. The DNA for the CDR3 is TGTGCCAGCAGCTTAGAGGAGGGATCGGTTTACGAGCAGTACTTC.

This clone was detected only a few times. The CDR3 DNA reads TGCGCCAGCAGTCCAAGGGGAGGAGGGACTGAAGCTTTCTTT. Its protein is CASSPRGGGTEAFF. The rearrangement uses TRBV10-2 and TRBJ1-1, with D perhaps matching TRBD1 (5 bases). The CDR3 contains 14 residues. V was clipped by 5 bases and J by 5 bases, with 15 bases between them. Germline CDR1 is WSHSY and CDR2 is SAAADI.

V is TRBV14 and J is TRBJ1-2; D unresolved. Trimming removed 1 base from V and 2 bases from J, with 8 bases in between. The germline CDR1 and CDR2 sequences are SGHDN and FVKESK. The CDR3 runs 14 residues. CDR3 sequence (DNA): TGTGCCAGCAGCCAAGTCGCCGGAAACTATGGCTACACCTTC. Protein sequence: CASSQVAGNYGYTF. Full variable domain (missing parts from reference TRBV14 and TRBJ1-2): EAGVTQFPSHSVIEKGQTVTLRCDPISGHDNLYWYRRVMGKEIKFLLHFVKESKQDESGMPNNRFLAERTGGTYSTLKVQPAELEDSGVYFCASSQVAGNYGYTFGSGTRLTVV.

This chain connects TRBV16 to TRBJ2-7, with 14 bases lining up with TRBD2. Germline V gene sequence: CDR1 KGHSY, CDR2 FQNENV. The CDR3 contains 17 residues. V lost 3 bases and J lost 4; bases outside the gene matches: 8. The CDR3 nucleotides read TGTGCCAGCAGCCACGGGTTGACTAGCGGGAGGGCTTACGAGCAGTACTTC. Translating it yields CASSHGLTSGRAYEQYF. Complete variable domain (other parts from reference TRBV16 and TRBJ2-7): GEEVAQTPKHLVRGEGQKAKLYCAPIKGHSYVFWYQQVLKNEFKFLISFQNENVFDETGMPKERFSAKCLPNSPCSLEIQATKLEDSAVYFCASSHGLTSGRAYEQYFGPGTRLTVT.